A single sample gave rise to the 29 T cell receptor beta chains below, sequenced in a study of vaccination effects on CD4 cells after COVID-19. In the ViraFEST assay, antigen-specific CD4+ clonotypes were identified by expansion after peptide-pool stimulation. At the end of about 9 days of culture, CD4+ T cells were isolated. Participants completed two doses of the BNT162b2 or mRNA-1273 vaccine. These receptors' targets are unknown. Sequencing used immunoSEQ multiplex PCR; TCRdb keeps in-frame clones, though not all of them. The repertoire holds tens of thousands of clones, with around 77% as singletons. The source material was CD4+ T cells from PBMCs cultured with HCoV-OC43 spike peptides, sampled after COVID-19 vaccination. Subset in this sample: HCoV-OC43 spike overlapping peptide pool stimulation. The receptors stem from a human donor who received a COVID-19 vaccine.

V usage is TRBV3-1 (or the pseudogene TRBV3-2) and J usage is TRBJ2-7; unclear D gene. Trimming took 7 bases from V and 5 from J, leaving 21 bases between them. CDR1 and CDR2 from the germline V gene are LGHDT and YNNKEL (reference sequence). The CDR3 is made up of 15 amino acids. The CDR3 DNA reads as TGTGCCAGCATACCAGGTCCTGAACGTAAAAACGAGCAGTACGTC. It codes for CASIPGPERKNEQYV.

This clone was seen only a few times. The rearrangement uses TRBV24-1 and TRBJ2-1, with D perhaps matching TRBD2 (6 bases). The germline CDR1 and CDR2 sequences are KGHDR and SFDVKD. The CDR3 extends over 16 amino acids. Trimming left V 8 bases short and J 4 bases short, with 20 bases between. In DNA, the CDR3 is TGTGCCACCACCCCTGGGGGGACTTTTACTTACAATGAGCAGTTCTTC. This codes for CATTPGGTFTYNEQFF.

Here the CDR3 reads CASSRHRGQDEKLFF. The CDR3 DNA reads as TGTGCCAGCTCACGACACAGGGGTCAGGATGAAAAACTGTTTTTT. The chain carries TRBV18 and TRBJ1-4, with TRBD1 matching 7 bases. In germline, CDR1 is KGHSH, CDR2 LQKENI. The V and J ends lost 4 bases and 6 bases, in that order; junction bases with no gene match: 8. The CDR3 consists of 15 residues.

The chain carries TRBV6-5 and TRBJ2-7; 10 bases map to TRBD1. The germline gives CDR1 MNHEY, CDR2 SVGAGI. V lost 6 bases and J lost 1; bases outside the gene matches: 6. The CDR3 contains 15 residues. This chain's CDR3 is CASSDRGLISYEQYV. Here the CDR3 DNA reads TGTGCCAGCAGCGACAGGGGGCTTATTTCCTACGAGCAGTACGTC.

V usage is TRBV4-3 and J usage is TRBJ2-7, with TRBD2 matching over 9 bases. The V and J ends lost 3 bases and 6 bases, in that order; junction bases with no gene match: 6. The V gene's germline CDR1 is LGHNA and CDR2 YSLEER. This CDR3 region has 14 residues. CDR3 in amino acids: CASSHIAGGIEQYV. DNA for the CDR3: TGCGCCAGCAGCCACATTGCGGGGGGGATCGAGCAGTACGTC.

The chain uses TRBV2 and TRBJ1-3; no clear D gene. Germline lookup yields CDR1 SNHLY and CDR2 FYNNEI. V was trimmed by 4 bases and J by 0 bases, leaving 10 bases between them. This CDR3 spans 15 amino acids. Here the CDR3 DNA reads TGTGCCAGCAGTGTTAGGGAACCCTCTGGAAACACCATATATTTT. Its protein product is CASSVREPSGNTIYF.

The chain has TRBV2 and TRBJ1-2; tentatively, D is TRBD1 (5 bases). This CDR3 contains 15 residues. V lost 8 bases to trimming and J lost 4 bases, with 20 bases between them. CDR1 and CDR2 from the germline V gene are SNHLY and FYNNEI. The CDR3 reads CASRPPVGQGYGYTF. DNA for the CDR3: TGTGCCAGCCGCCCCCCCGTGGGGCAGGGCTATGGCTACACCTTC.

The table lists this clone with a count of one. The chain employs TRBV5-1 and TRBJ1-5, with D perhaps matching TRBD1 (6 bases). Trimming removed 4 bases from V and 7 bases from J, with 18 bases in between. CDR1 SGHRS and CDR2 YFSETQ come from the germline V gene. The CDR3 consists of 15 residues. The chain's CDR3 is CASSPDPGVPQPQHF. The CDR3 DNA sequence: TGCGCCAGCAGCCCCGACCCAGGGGTCCCCCAGCCCCAGCATTTT.

The chain joins TRBV3-1 (or the pseudogene TRBV3-2) to TRBJ2-2; unclear D gene. Germline CDR1 and CDR2: LGHDT and YNNKEL (reference sequence). The CDR3 has 12 amino acids. V was shortened by 8 bases and J by 6 bases, with 10 bases between the two germline ends. The CDR3 DNA reads TGTGCCAGCTATTTTCCTCCCGGGGAGCTGTTTTTT. Translation gives CASYFPPGELFF.

V and J are TRBV7-3 and TRBJ2-1; 8 nucleotides agree with TRBD2. Losses at the gene ends were 1 base for V and 5 bases for J; bases not matched to a gene: 4. Germline-derived CDR1 and CDR2 are SGHTA and FQGTGA. The CDR3 sequence is 15 residues long. This CDR3 is CASSLNGGANNEQFF. CDR3 sequence (DNA): TGTGCCAGCAGCTTAAACGGGGGGGCGAACAATGAGCAGTTCTTC.

In its sample, this clone was seen once. This chain joins TRBV3-1 (or the pseudogene TRBV3-2) and TRBJ1-5; a weak D match, TRBD1 (6 bases). This CDR3 spans 15 amino acids. Germline-derived CDR1 and CDR2 are LGHDT and YNNKEL (reference sequence). The germline V and J ends were trimmed by 0 bases and 3 bases, with 9 bases remaining between them. Here the CDR3 reads CASSQDGGVNQPQHF. CDR3 coding DNA: TGTGCCAGCAGCCAAGATGGGGGCGTCAATCAGCCCCAGCATTTT.

This sequence joins TRBV2 and TRBJ1-2; D gene unclear. CDR1 SNHLY and CDR2 FYNNEI come from the germline V gene. Trimming removed 6 bases from V and 6 bases from J, with 11 bases in between. The CDR3 has 12 amino acids. The CDR3 DNA reads as TGTGCCAGCAGCGACCCGTGGGATGGCTACACCTTC. Its protein is CASSDPWDGYTF.

This clone has just one count. The V and J genes are TRBV5-1 and TRBJ2-1; a possible D gene is TRBD2 (6 bases). CDR1 SGHRS and CDR2 YFSETQ come from the germline V gene. The germline V and J ends were trimmed by 4 bases and 5 bases, with 13 bases remaining between them. This CDR3 has 14 residues. CDR3 DNA: TGCGCCAGCAGCCACGATACTAGCAACAATGAGCAGTTCTTC. Its protein product is CASSHDTSNNEQFF.

This chain connects TRBV2 to TRBJ2-2; 8 bases map to TRBD2. The CDR3 spans 14 residues. J was trimmed by 6 bases and V by 4 bases; bases with no gene match: 4. The germline CDR1 and CDR2 sequences are SNHLY and FYNNEI. CDR3 DNA: TGTGCCAGCAGTGCACACGGGGGGGCCGGGGAGCTGTTTTTT. Its translation is CASSAHGGAGELFF.

This clone has only a few counts. Other DNA sequences in this sample translate to the same CDR3. CDR3 in amino acids: CASLGGVGAEAFF. CDR3 bases: TGTGCCAGCCTAGGGGGGGTCGGGGCTGAAGCTTTCTTT. The genes are TRBV12-3 or TRBV12-4 and TRBJ1-1, with a tentative D call TRBD1 (6 bases). This CDR3 is 13 amino acids long. V dropped 8 bases and J dropped 6 bases, with 16 bases sitting between them.

This clone was seen just once. The V gene is TRBV7-2, the J gene TRBJ1-2; D unclear. Deletions cut 1 base from V and 0 bases from J, with 6 bases between. Germline V gives CDR1 SGHTA, CDR2 FQGNSA. The CDR3 is 14 amino acids. CDR3 residues: CASSLVESNYGYTF. CDR3 sequence (DNA): TGTGCCAGCAGCTTAGTTGAGTCTAACTATGGCTACACCTTC.

The chain recombines TRBV7-2 with TRBJ2-5; tentative D call: TRBD2 (5 bases). The V gene's germline CDR1 is SGHTA and CDR2 FQGNSA. V was cut by 3 bases and J by 1 base, with 12 bases left in between. This CDR3 contains 15 residues. In DNA form, the CDR3 reads TGTGCCAGCAGCTTGAGGCCTAGCCCCCAAGAGACCCAGTACTTC. Translation: CASSLRPSPQETQYF.

The chain employs TRBV25-1 and TRBJ2-2, with D possibly being TRBD1 (5 bases). The V gene lost 0 bases and the J gene lost 11 bases, with 10 bases spanning the gap. Germline V CDR1 and CDR2: MGHDK, SYGVNS. The CDR3 runs to 13 residues. CDR3 sequence (DNA): TGTGCCAGCAGTGAATATGTCCAGGGAGAGCTGTTTTTT. Encoded protein: CASSEYVQGELFF.

This chain connects TRBV3-1 (or the pseudogene TRBV3-2) to TRBJ2-6, with 9 bases lining up with TRBD1. This CDR3 region has 20 residues. CDR1 and CDR2 from the germline V gene are LGHDT and YNNKEL (reference sequence). V lost 4 bases, J lost 0 bases, and 13 bases stayed unmatched. The CDR3 DNA follows: TGTGCCAGCAGCCCCCCGAATTGGGACAGGGTTACCTCTGGGGCCAACGTCCTGACTTTC. This codes for CASSPPNWDRVTSGANVLTF.

This clone was seen a few times. This chain connects TRBV6-5 to TRBJ1-3; D not certain. This CDR3 comprises 12 residues. Trimming left V 6 bases short and J 4 bases short, with 7 bases between. Germline values: CDR1 MNHEY, CDR2 SVGAGI. The CDR3 is CASSDVGNTIYF. Here the CDR3 DNA reads TGTGCCAGCAGCGACGTAGGAAACACCATATATTTT.

The genes are TRBV5-1 and TRBJ2-4; D is possibly TRBD1 (6 bases). There are 14 residues in the CDR3. V dropped 4 bases and J dropped 2 bases, with 10 bases sitting between them. The germline CDR1 and CDR2 sequences are SGHRS and YFSETQ. This chain's CDR3 is CASSPGQPKNIQYF. As DNA, the CDR3 is TGCGCCAGCAGCCCGGGACAACCCAAAAACATTCAGTACTTC.

The gene calls are TRBV5-1 and TRBJ1-2; perhaps TRBD1 as D (5 bases). Germline CDR1 and CDR2: SGHRS and YFSETQ. V was clipped by 6 bases and J by 1 base, with 10 bases between them. The CDR3 runs 13 residues. The CDR3 protein is CASTPGLNYGYTF. CDR3 bases: TGCGCCAGCACCCCGGGACTTAACTATGGCTACACCTTC.

The chain has TRBV25-1 and TRBJ1-1; no clear D. This CDR3 region has 13 residues. CDR1 MGHDK and CDR2 SYGVNS come from the germline V gene. V gave up 2 bases and J gave up 10 bases, with 14 bases separating them. The CDR3 is CASSEPGRTGAFF. CDR3 nucleotides: TGTGCCAGCAGTGAACCCGGGAGGACGGGAGCTTTCTTT. The full variable domain, in which reference TRBV25-1 and TRBJ1-1 provide the parts outside the CDR3, is EADIYQTPRYLVIGTGKKITLECSQTMGHDKMYWYQQDPGMELHLIHYSYGVNSTEKGDLSSESTVSRIRTEHFPLTLESARPSHTSQYLCASSEPGRTGAFFGQGTRLTVV.

This clone was seen more than once but under ten times. The V and J genes are TRBV29-1 and TRBJ2-1; no firm D call. V lost 4 bases and J lost 6, with 13 bases in between. The CDR3 loop spans 13 amino acids. From germline, CDR1 is SQVTM and CDR2 ANQGSEA. The CDR3 nucleotides read TGCAGCGTTGGCGGTTGGTCATCCAATGAGCAGTTCTTC. Translated, it gives CSVGGWSSNEQFF.

J is TRBJ1-1 and V is TRBV12-5; TRBD1 matches 10 bases. Trimming removed 4 bases from V and 5 bases from J; junction bases left unmatched: 7. The germline CDR1 and CDR2 sequences are LGHNT and FRNRAP. The CDR3 sequence is 15 residues long. In DNA, the CDR3 is TGTGCTAGTGGTTCCCAGACAGGGGGCTTTACTGAAGCTTTCTTT. It yields the protein CASGSQTGGFTEAFF.

The chain carries TRBV6-1 and TRBJ2-7; 7 bases line up with TRBD2. The V gene end was trimmed by 0 bases and the J gene end by 0 bases; junction bases not matched to a gene: 2. The germline V gene has CDR1 MNHNS and CDR2 SASEGT. CDR3 length equals 15 residues. CDR3 coding DNA: TGTGCCAGCAGTGAAGCAGCGGGATACTCCTACGAGCAGTACGTC. This codes for CASSEAAGYSYEQYV.

The chain is built from TRBV19 and TRBJ1-1; 7 positions match TRBD1. Looked up from germline, CDR1 is LNHDA and CDR2 is SQIVND (reference sequence). The CDR3 runs to 13 residues. The ends lost 4 bases at V and 6 bases at J; junction bases unmatched: 5. The CDR3 is CASSTGTVAEAFF. As DNA, the CDR3 is TGTGCCAGTAGTACAGGGACAGTTGCTGAAGCTTTCTTT.

The chain combines TRBV14 with TRBJ2-1; 8 bases are a match to TRBD1. The CDR3 extends over 16 amino acids. V dropped 2 bases and J dropped 4; count of bases not matched to a gene: 7. Germline CDR1 is SGHDN and CDR2 is FVKESK. CDR3 sequence (DNA): TGTGCCAGCAGCCAAAATCAGGGACAGGTTTACAATGAGCAGTTCTTC. Its protein is CASSQNQGQVYNEQFF.

This clone has more than one count but fewer than ten. The J gene is TRBJ2-7, the V gene TRBV7-2; 8 nucleotides match TRBD1. The CDR3 is made up of 15 amino acids. The germline gives CDR1 SGHTA, CDR2 FQGNSA. Trimming at V came to 3 bases and at J to 4 bases, leaving 8 bases not matched to a gene. The CDR3 here is CASSLKGQGLYEQYV. DNA of the CDR3: TGTGCCAGCAGCTTGAAAGGACAGGGTCTTTACGAGCAGTACGTC.